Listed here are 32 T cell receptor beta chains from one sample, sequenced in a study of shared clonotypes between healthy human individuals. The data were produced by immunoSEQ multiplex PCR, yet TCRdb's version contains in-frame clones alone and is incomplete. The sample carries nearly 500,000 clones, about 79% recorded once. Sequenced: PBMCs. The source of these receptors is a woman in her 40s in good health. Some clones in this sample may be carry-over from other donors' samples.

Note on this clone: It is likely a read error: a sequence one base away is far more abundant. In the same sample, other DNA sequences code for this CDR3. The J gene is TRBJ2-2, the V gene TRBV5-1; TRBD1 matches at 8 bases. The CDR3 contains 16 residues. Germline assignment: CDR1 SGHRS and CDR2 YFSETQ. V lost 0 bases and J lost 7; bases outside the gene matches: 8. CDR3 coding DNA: TGCGCCAGCAGCTTGGCCCGGGCAGGGGGCATCGGGGAGCTGTTTTTT. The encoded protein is CASSLARAGGIGELFF.

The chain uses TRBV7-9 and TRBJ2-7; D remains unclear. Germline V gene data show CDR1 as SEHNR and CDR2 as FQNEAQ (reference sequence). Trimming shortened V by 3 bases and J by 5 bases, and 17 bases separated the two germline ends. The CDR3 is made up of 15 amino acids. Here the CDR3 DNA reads TGTGCCAGCAGCTTGTGGGCAGGTCGTGCTGACGAGCAGTACTTC. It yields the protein CASSLWAGRADEQYF. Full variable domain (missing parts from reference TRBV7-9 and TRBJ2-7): DTGVSQNPRHKITKRGQNVTFRCDPISEHNRLYWYRQTLGQGPEFLTYFQNEAQLEKSRLLSDRFSAERPKGSFSTLEIQRTEQGDSAMYLCASSLWAGRADEQYFGPGTRLTVT.

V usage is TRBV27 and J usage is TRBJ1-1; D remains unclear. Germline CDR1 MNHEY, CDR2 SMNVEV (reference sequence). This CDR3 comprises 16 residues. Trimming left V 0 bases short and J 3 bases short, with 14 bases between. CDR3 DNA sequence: TGTGCCAGCAGTTTATCAGGCCCGGGCTGGTACACTGAAGCTTTCTTT. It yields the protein CASSLSGPGWYTEAFF.

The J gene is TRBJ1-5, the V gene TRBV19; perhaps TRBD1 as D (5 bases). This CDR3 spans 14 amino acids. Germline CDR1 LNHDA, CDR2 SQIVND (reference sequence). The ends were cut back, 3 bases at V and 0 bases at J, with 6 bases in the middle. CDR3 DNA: TGTGCCAGTAGTATTACAGGTAGCAATCAGCCCCAGCATTTT. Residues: CASSITGSNQPQHF.

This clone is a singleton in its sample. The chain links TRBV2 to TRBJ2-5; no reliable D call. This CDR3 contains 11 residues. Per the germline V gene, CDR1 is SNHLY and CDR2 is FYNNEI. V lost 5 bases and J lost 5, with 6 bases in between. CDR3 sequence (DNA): TGTGCCAGCAGTTATGTGGAGACCCAGTACTTC. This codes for CASSYVETQYF.

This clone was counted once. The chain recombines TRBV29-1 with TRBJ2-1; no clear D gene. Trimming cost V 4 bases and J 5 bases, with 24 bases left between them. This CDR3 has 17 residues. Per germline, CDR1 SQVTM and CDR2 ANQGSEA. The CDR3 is CSVVSVVLGPFNNEQFF. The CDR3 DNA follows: TGCAGCGTTGTGTCGGTAGTTTTGGGCCCCTTTAACAATGAGCAGTTCTTC.

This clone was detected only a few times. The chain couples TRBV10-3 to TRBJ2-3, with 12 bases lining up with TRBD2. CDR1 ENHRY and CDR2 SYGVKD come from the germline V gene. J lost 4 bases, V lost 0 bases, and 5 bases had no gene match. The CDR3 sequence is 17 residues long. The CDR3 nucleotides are TGTGCCATCAGTGAGTCGATACTAGCGGGAGGTTCAGATACGCAGTATTTT. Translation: CAISESILAGGSDTQYF.

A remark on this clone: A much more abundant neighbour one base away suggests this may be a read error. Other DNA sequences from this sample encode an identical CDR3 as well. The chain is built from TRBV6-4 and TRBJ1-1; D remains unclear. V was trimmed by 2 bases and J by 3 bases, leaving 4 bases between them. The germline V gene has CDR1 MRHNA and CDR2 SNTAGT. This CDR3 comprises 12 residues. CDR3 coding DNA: TGTGCCAGCAGTGACGGGCACACTGAAGCTTTCTTT. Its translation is CASSDGHTEAFF.

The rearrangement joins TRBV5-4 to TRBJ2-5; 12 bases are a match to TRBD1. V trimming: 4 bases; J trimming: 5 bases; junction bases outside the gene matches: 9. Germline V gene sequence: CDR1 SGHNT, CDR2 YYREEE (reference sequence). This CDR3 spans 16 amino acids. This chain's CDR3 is CASSPGGQGAVETQYF. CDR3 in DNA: TGTGCCAGCAGCCCGGGGGGACAGGGGGCGGTCGAGACCCAGTACTTC. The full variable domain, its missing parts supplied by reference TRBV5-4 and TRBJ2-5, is ETGVTQSPTHLIKTRGQQVTLRCSSQSGHNTVSWYQQALGQGPQFIFQYYREEENGRGNFPPRFSGLQFPNYSSELNVNALELDDSALYLCASSPGGQGAVETQYFGPGTRLLVL.

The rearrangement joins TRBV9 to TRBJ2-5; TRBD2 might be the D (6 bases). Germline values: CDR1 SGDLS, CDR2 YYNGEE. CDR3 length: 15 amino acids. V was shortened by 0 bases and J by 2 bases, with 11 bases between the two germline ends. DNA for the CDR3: TGTGCCAGCAGCGTAGGGGCGGGATTTCAAGAGACCCAGTACTTC. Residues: CASSVGAGFQETQYF.

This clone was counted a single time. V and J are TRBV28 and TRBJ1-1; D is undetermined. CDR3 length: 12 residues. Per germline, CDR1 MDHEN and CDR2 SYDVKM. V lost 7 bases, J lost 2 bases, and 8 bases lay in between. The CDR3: CASMEENTEAFF. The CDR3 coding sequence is TGTGCCAGCATGGAGGAAAACACTGAAGCTTTCTTT.

CDR3 sequence reads: CASSPRASYEQYF. CDR3 coding DNA: TGTGCCAGCAGTCCCAGGGCTTCCTACGAGCAGTACTTC. The chain uses TRBV27 and TRBJ2-7, with a possible D match to TRBD1 (5 bases). Trimming pared 5 bases from V and 1 base from J, leaving 9 bases between. The V gene's germline CDR1 is MNHEY and CDR2 SMNVEV (reference sequence). This CDR3 contains 13 residues.

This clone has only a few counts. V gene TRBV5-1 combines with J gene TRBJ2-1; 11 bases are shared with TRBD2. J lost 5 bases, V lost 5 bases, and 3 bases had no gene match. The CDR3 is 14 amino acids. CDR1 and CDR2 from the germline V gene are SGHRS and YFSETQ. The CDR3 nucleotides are TGCGCCAGCAGAGGGACTAGCGGACACAATGAGCAGTTCTTC. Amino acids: CASRGTSGHNEQFF.

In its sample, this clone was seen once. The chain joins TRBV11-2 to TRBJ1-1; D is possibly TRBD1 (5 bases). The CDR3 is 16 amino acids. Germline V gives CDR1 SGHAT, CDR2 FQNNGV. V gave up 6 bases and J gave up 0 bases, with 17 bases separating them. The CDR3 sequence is CASRHLMGRLNTEAFF. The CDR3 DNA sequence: TGTGCCAGCAGGCACTTAATGGGACGGTTGAACACTGAAGCTTTCTTT. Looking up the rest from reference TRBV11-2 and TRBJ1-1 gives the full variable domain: EAGVAQSPRYKIIEKRQSVAFWCNPISGHATLYWYQQILGQGPKLLIQFQNNGVVDDSQLPKDRFSAERLKGVDSTLKIQPAKLEDSAVYLCASRHLMGRLNTEAFFGQGTRLTVV.

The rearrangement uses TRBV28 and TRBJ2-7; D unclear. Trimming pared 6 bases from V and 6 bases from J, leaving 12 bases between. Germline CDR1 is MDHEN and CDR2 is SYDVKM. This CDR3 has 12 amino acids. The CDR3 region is CASSLGMSEQYF. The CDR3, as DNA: TGTGCCAGCAGCCTAGGGATGAGCGAGCAGTACTTC. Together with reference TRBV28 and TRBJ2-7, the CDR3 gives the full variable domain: DVKVTQSSRYLVKRTGEKVFLECVQDMDHENMFWYRQDPGLGLRLIYFSYDVKMKEKGDIPEGYSVSREKKERFSLILESASTNQTSMYLCASSLGMSEQYFGPGTRLTVT.

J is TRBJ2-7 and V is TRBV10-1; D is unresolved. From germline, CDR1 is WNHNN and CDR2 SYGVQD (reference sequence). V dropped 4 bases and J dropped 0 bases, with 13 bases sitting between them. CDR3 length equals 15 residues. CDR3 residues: CASSAGQQSSYEQYF. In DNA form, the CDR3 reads TGCGCCAGCAGTGCCGGGCAACAAAGCTCCTACGAGCAGTACTTC.

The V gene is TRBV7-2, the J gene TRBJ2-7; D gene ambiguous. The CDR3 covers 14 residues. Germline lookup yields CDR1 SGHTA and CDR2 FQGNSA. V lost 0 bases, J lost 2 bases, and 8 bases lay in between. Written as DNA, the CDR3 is TGTGCCAGCAGCTTAGCGGCAGTGACCTACGAGCAGTACTTC. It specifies CASSLAAVTYEQYF.

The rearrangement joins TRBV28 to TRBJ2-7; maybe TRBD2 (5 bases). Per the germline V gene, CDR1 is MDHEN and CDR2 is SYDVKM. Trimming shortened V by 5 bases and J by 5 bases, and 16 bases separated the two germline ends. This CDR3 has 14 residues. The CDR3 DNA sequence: TGTGCCAGCAGTAGCCCCTCCAGAGGGAACGAGCAGTACTTC. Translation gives CASSSPSRGNEQYF.

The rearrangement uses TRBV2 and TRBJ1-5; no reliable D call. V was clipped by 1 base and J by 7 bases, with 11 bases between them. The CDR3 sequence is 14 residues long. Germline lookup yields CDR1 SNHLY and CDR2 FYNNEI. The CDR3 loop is CASSEDTRAQPQHF. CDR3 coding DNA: TGTGCCAGCAGTGAAGACACAAGGGCACAGCCCCAGCATTTT.

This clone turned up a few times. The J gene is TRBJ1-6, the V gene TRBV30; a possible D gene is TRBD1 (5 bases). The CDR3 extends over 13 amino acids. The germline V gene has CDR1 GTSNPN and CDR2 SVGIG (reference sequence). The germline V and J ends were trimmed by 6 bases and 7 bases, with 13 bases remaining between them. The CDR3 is CACAPGGNSPLHF. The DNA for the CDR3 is TGTGCCTGCGCGCCGGGGGGGAATTCACCCCTCCACTTT.

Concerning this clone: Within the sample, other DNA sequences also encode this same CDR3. The CDR3 protein is CAISGQGNEQFF. The CDR3 DNA sequence: TGTGCCATCAGTGGACAGGGAAATGAGCAGTTCTTC. J is TRBJ2-1 and V is TRBV10-3; 7 bases map to TRBD1. In germline, CDR1 is ENHRY, CDR2 SYGVKD. V gave up 4 bases and J gave up 7 bases; unmatched junction bases: 1. The CDR3 runs 12 residues.

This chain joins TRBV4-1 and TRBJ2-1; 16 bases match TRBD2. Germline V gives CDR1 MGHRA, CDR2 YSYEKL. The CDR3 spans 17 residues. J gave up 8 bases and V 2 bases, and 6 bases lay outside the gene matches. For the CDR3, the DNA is TGCGCCAGCAGCCAAATTAAGGGACTAGCGGGAGGGGATGAGCAGTTCTTC. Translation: CASSQIKGLAGGDEQFF.

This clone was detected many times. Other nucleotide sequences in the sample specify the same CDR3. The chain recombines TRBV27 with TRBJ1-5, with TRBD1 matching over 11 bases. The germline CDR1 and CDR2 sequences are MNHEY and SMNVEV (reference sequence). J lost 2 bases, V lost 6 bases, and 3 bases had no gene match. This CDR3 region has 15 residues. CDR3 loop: CASSRGQGGNQPQHF. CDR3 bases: TGTGCCAGCAGCCGGGGACAGGGGGGCAATCAGCCCCAGCATTTT.

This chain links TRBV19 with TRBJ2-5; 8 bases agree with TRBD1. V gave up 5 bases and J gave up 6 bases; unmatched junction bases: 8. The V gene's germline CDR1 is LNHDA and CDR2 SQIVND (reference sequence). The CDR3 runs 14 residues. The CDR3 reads CASSPRTGMKTQYF. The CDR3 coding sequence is TGTGCCAGTAGTCCTAGGACAGGGATGAAGACCCAGTACTTC. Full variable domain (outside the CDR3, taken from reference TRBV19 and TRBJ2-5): DGGITQSPKYLFRKEGQNVTLSCEQNLNHDAMYWYRQDPGQGLRLIYYSQIVNDFQKGDIAEGYSVSREKKESFPLTVTSAQKNPTAFYLCASSPRTGMKTQYFGPGTRLLVL.

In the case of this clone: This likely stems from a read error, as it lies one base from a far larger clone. CDR3 in DNA: TGTGCCAGTAGTACGGGACAGGGGGCCGGGGAGCTGTCTTTT. This translates into CASSTGQGAGELSF. J is TRBJ2-2 and V is TRBV19, with 12 bases that match TRBD1. This CDR3 region has 14 residues. CDR1 and CDR2 (germline): LNHDA, SQIVND (reference sequence).

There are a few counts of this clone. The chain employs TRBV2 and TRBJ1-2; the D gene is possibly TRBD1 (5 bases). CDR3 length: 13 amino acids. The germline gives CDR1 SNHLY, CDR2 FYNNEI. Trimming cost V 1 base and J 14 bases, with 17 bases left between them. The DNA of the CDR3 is TGTGCCAGCAGTGAAGTTCGTAGAGGGGCACCTACCTTC. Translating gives CASSEVRRGAPTF.

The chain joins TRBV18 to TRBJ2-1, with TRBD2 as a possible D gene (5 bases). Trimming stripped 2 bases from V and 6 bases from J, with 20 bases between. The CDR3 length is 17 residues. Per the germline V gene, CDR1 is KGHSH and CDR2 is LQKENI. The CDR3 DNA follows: TGTGCCAGCTCACCAACGGCCGACCGCCGCCGGGGCAATGAGCAGTTCTTC. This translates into CASSPTADRRRGNEQFF. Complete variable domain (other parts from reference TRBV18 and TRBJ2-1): NAGVMQNPRHLVRRRGQEARLRCSPMKGHSHVYWYRQLPEEGLKFMVYLQKENIIDESGMPKERFSAEFPKEGPSILRIQQVVRGDSAAYFCASSPTADRRRGNEQFFGPGTRLTVL.

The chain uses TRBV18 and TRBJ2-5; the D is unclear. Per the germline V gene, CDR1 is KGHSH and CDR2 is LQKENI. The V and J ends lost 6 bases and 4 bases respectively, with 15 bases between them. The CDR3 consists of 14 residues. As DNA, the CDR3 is TGTGCCAGCTCGCCTATCCCAGAGACAGAGACCCAGTACTTC. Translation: CASSPIPETETQYF.

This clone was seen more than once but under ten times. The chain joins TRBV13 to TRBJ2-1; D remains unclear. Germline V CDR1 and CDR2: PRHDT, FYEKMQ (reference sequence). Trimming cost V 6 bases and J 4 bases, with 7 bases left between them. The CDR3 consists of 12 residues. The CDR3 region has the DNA TGTGCCAGCAGTCAGATGTACAATGAGCAGTTCTTC. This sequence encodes CASSQMYNEQFF.

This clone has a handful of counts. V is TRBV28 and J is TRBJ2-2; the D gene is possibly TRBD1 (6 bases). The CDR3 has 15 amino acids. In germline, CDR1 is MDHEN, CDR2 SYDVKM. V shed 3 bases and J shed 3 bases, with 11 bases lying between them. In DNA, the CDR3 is TGTGCCAGCAGTTTTGGGGGCGCGGACACCGGGGAGCTGTTTTTT. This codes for CASSFGGADTGELFF.

CDR3 in amino acids: CASSINRAGTGELFF. CDR3 nucleotide sequence: TGTGCCAGTAGTATAAACAGGGCGGGCACCGGGGAGCTGTTTTTT. This sequence joins TRBV19 and TRBJ2-2; possibly TRBD1 for D (6 bases). This CDR3 contains 15 residues. CDR1 and CDR2 from the germline V gene are LNHDA and SQIVND (reference sequence). The V and J ends lost 2 bases and 4 bases respectively, with 11 bases between them.

The CDR3 DNA reads TGTGCCAGCAGCTTGGGGAGGAACGGGAGGTTAGAGACCCAGTACTTC. This gives the protein CASSLGRNGRLETQYF. This chain joins TRBV5-8 and TRBJ2-5; 7 nucleotides line up with TRBD2. The CDR3 has 16 amino acids. Germline-derived CDR1 and CDR2 are SGHTS and YDEGEE. V dropped 0 bases and J dropped 4; count of bases not matched to a gene: 9. Full variable domain (outside the CDR3, taken from reference TRBV5-8 and TRBJ2-5): EAGVTQSPTHLIKTRGQQATLRCSPISGHTSVYWYQQALGLGLQFLLWYDEGEERNRGNFPPRFSGRQFPNYSSELNVNALELEDSALYLCASSLGRNGRLETQYFGPGTRLLVL.